These T cell receptor beta chains were read from a single sample in a study of blood T cell repertoires in COVID-19. Sequenced by immunoSEQ multiplex PCR; TCRdb stores in-frame clones only, minus some. The sample has almost 400,000 clones, roughly 90% seen once. Specimen: PBMCs or T cells enriched from blood (not recorded which). These TCRs come from a woman aged 30 to 39 with acute COVID-19. The CDR3 runs from the conserved cysteine through the conserved F or W. A D gene is named only where the DNA matches it firmly. Expanded clones are given a class, and other clones once, few, many or no size at all.

CDR3 length,J gene,V gene,D gene,clone size,CDR3 protein,CDR3 DNA
14,TRBJ1-1,TRBV7-8,.,.,CASSLVRTHTEAFF,TGTGCCAGCAGCTTAGTTCGAACACACACTGAAGCTTTCTTT
15,TRBJ1-2,TRBV10-2,.,.,CASAYSGQSVYGYTF,TGCGCCAGCGCCTACTCCGGACAGAGTGTCTATGGCTACACCTTC
15,TRBJ1-1,TRBV24-1,TRBD1,.,CATSDPDRGYTEAFF,TGTGCCACCAGTGACCCCGACAGGGGGTACACTGAAGCTTTCTTT
11,TRBJ1-2,TRBV20-1,.,few,CSARRVEGYTF,TGCAGTGCTAGACGGGTGGAAGGCTACACCTTC
16,TRBJ1-2,TRBV28,.,.,CASTPAGSSGNYGYTF,TGTGCCAGCACCCCGGCCGGGTCTTCGGGGAACTATGGCTACACCTTC
13,TRBJ1-2,TRBV19,.,.,CATQSGGNYGYTF,TGTGCCACCCAATCGGGAGGTAACTATGGCTACACCTTC
14,TRBJ1-1,TRBV3-1/TRBV3-2,.,.,CASSVTSMNTEAFF,TGTGCCAGCAGCGTTACATCGATGAACACTGAAGCTTTCTTT
13,TRBJ2-2,TRBV4-1,.,.,CASSPGTTGELFF,TGCGCCAGCAGCCCAGGCACCACCGGGGAGCTGTTTTTT
15,TRBJ2-1,TRBV6-4,.,few,CASSAGQGTYNEQFF,TGTGCCAGCAGTGCTGGGCAGGGTACGTACAATGAGCAGTTCTTC
15,TRBJ1-2,TRBV27,.,once,CASTPRGNSNYGYTF,TGTGCCAGCACTCCTAGGGGGAATTCCAACTATGGCTACACCTTC
14,TRBJ1-4,TRBV5-1,.,.,CASSPQRGGEKLFF,TGCGCCAGCAGCCCGCAGAGGGGAGGGGAAAAACTGTTTTTT
13,TRBJ1-4,TRBV2,.,.,CASGGARNEKLFF,TGTGCCAGCGGAGGGGCCCGGAATGAAAAACTGTTTTTT
13,TRBJ2-2,TRBV29-1,.,.,CSVEGRTAGELFF,TGCAGCGTTGAAGGAAGGACAGCCGGGGAGCTGTTTTTT
15,TRBJ2-5,TRBV29-1,TRBD1,.,CSVEDEDRGPETQYF,TGCAGCGTTGAAGATGAGGACAGGGGGCCGGAGACCCAGTACTTC
14,TRBJ1-1,TRBV2,TRBD1,.,CASSLDRVGTEAFF,TGTGCCAGCAGCCTAGACAGGGTGGGAACTGAAGCTTTCTTT
13,TRBJ1-1,TRBV6-2/TRBV6-3,.,few,CASSVTTGTEAFF,TGTGCCAGCAGTGTTACGACTGGCACTGAAGCTTTCTTT
14,TRBJ1-2,TRBV7-9,.,.,CASSFDSQTYGYTF,TGTGCCAGCAGTTTCGACAGCCAAACTTATGGCTACACCTTC
15,TRBJ1-6,TRBV5-1,.,.,CASSIRVGENSPLHF,TGCGCCAGCAGCATCAGGGTGGGCGAGAATTCACCCCTCCACTTT
15,TRBJ2-4,TRBV10-2,TRBD1,.,CASSGQGRAKNIQYF,TGCGCCAGCAGCGGACAGGGGAGAGCCAAAAACATTCAGTACTTC
16,TRBJ2-1,TRBV6-1,.,.,CASSDPGRSRGNEQFF,TGTGCCAGCAGTGACCCGGGCCGGTCAAGGGGGAATGAGCAGTTCTTC
13,TRBJ1-1,TRBV5-1,.,.,CASTLLGGTEAFF,TGCGCCAGCACCCTACTGGGGGGCACTGAAGCTTTCTTT
18,TRBJ2-5,TRBV6-2/TRBV6-3,TRBD1,.,CASSYSQTGTGGFETQYF,TGTGCCAGCAGTTACTCCCAAACCGGGACAGGGGGCTTTGAGACCCAGTACTTC
13,TRBJ2-7,TRBV6-5,TRBD2,.,CASSREGYYEQYF,TGTGCCAGCAGTAGGGAGGGATACTACGAGCAGTACTTC
16,TRBJ2-3,TRBV19,.,.,CASSIEGRPSTDTQYF,TGTGCCAGTAGTATAGAGGGCAGACCTAGCACAGATACGCAGTATTTT
16,TRBJ2-1,TRBV5-1,TRBD2,once,CASSSTSGGDVHEQFF,TGCGCCAGCAGCTCAACTAGCGGGGGGGATGTCCATGAGCAGTTCTTC
20,TRBJ1-6,TRBV4-1,TRBD1,few,CASSQGAVGQTGGWGSPLHF,TGCGCCAGCAGCCAAGGGGCGGTTGGCCAGACAGGGGGCTGGGGTTCACCCCTCCACTTT
18,TRBJ2-3,TRBV5-1,TRBD1,.,CASSLLGRGGPSTDTQYF,TGCGCCAGCAGCCTGTTGGGCCGAGGGGGCCCTAGCACAGATACGCAGTATTTT
12,TRBJ2-7,TRBV19,TRBD1,.,CASSQDRARQYF,TGTGCCAGTAGCCAAGACAGGGCTAGGCAGTACTTC
15,TRBJ1-3,TRBV7-6,TRBD1,.,CASSGPGQWGDTIYF,TGTGCCAGCAGCGGTCCGGGACAGTGGGGCGACACCATATATTTT
15,TRBJ1-1,TRBV4-1,.,.,CASSPVGAVNTEAFF,TGCGCCAGCAGCCCCGTAGGGGCGGTGAACACTGAAGCTTTCTTT
15,TRBJ2-1,TRBV19,.,.,CASSILVEGVNEQFF,TGTGCCAGTAGTATCTTGGTCGAAGGGGTCAATGAGCAGTTCTTC
14,TRBJ2-5,TRBV29-1,.,.,CSVEYDSFQETQYF,TGCAGCGTTGAATATGACAGCTTCCAAGAGACCCAGTACTTC
15,TRBJ1-5,TRBV18,.,.,CASSPPGLGNQPQHF,TGTGCCAGCTCACCACCCGGGTTGGGCAATCAGCCCCAGCATTTT
12,TRBJ2-1,TRBV5-1,TRBD1,.,CASSGQGREQFF,TGCGCCAGTTCAGGACAGGGAAGAGAGCAGTTCTTC
14,TRBJ1-5,TRBV10-3,.,.,CAISAGGSNQPQHF,TGTGCCATCAGTGCCGGGGGGAGCAATCAGCCCCAGCATTTT
15,TRBJ2-3,TRBV10-2,TRBD1,.,CASTREGGPTDTQYF,TGCGCCAGCACACGAGAAGGGGGCCCCACAGATACGCAGTATTTT
17,TRBJ2-3,TRBV5-1,TRBD2,.,CASSFFGLAGDTDTQYF,TGCGCCAGCAGTTTTTTCGGACTAGCGGGGGACACAGATACGCAGTATTTT
15,TRBJ1-1,TRBV5-5,TRBD1,.,CASSSNRDRGTEAFF,TGTGCCAGCAGCTCCAACCGGGACAGGGGGACTGAAGCTTTCTTT
13,TRBJ1-1,TRBV7-9,.,.,CASSLVANTEAFF,TGTGCCAGCAGCCTAGTGGCGAACACTGAAGCTTTCTTT
15,TRBJ1-2,TRBV5-6,TRBD1,.,CASSGGTGRFVGYTF,TGTGCCAGCAGCGGCGGGACAGGGAGGTTTGTTGGCTACACCTTC
13,TRBJ2-1,TRBV5-1,.,.,CASSPGLYNEQFF,TGCGCCAGCAGCCCCGGACTTTACAATGAGCAGTTCTTC
15,TRBJ2-5,TRBV19,TRBD1,.,CASSALRTGVETQYF,TGTGCCAGTAGTGCGCTAAGGACAGGGGTAGAGACCCAGTACTTC
15,TRBJ1-5,TRBV24-1,TRBD1,.,CATSDSGTGGQPQHF,TGTGCCACCAGTGATTCAGGGACAGGGGGTCAGCCCCAGCATTTT
13,TRBJ1-1,TRBV10-2,TRBD1,.,CASSDRDGTEAFF,TGCGCCAGCAGCGACAGGGACGGCACTGAAGCTTTCTTT
16,TRBJ1-6,TRBV9,.,.,CASSVVGGPNNSPLHF,TGTGCCAGCAGCGTAGTGGGAGGGCCGAATAATTCACCCCTTCACTTT
19,TRBJ2-1,TRBV21-1,.,.,CASSKRTSGGIRSYNEQFF,TGTGCCAGCAGCAAGCGGACTAGCGGGGGTATACGCTCCTACAATGAGCAGTTCTTC
16,TRBJ1-1,TRBV19,TRBD1,.,CASSIVGQGANTEAFF,TGTGCCAGTAGTATAGTCGGACAGGGGGCAAACACTGAAGCTTTCTTT
14,TRBJ2-3,TRBV20-1,TRBD1,once,CSASNRGIADTQYF,TGCAGTGCTAGTAACAGGGGAATAGCAGATACGCAGTATTTT
16,TRBJ1-3,TRBV3-1/TRBV3-2,TRBD1,.,CASSQEGQISGNTIYF,TGTGCCAGCAGCCAAGAGGGACAGATTTCTGGAAACACCATATATTTT
14,TRBJ2-3,TRBV27,.,.,CASSEPSSTDTQYF,TGTGCCAGCAGCGAGCCGTCTAGCACAGATACGCAGTATTTT
14,TRBJ2-5,TRBV7-9,.,.,CASSSDYLGETQYF,TGTGCCAGTAGCTCGGACTATTTGGGAGAGACCCAGTACTTC
12,TRBJ1-1,TRBV10-1,TRBD1,.,CASSDGQGGAFF,TGCGCCAGCAGCGATGGACAGGGGGGCGCTTTCTTT
15,TRBJ1-1,TRBV6-5,.,.,CASSYAAGKGTEAFF,TGTGCCAGCAGTTACGCGGCAGGGAAAGGGACTGAAGCTTTCTTT
14,TRBJ2-3,TRBV6-5,TRBD2,once,CASSSGLAGDTQYF,TGTGCCAGCAGTTCGGGACTAGCAGGAGATACGCAGTATTTT